This TCR beta chain originates from a study of beta chain features in type 1 diabetes. Turning to the study itself: Age and gender were similar between patients and healthy donors, as were cell yields.

General study results and limits: Shortening that was moderate but significant affected the TCRB CDR3s of Type 1 diabetes patients in all four CD4+ subsets. No resolution was reached here on whether HLA type influences TCRB rearrangement. Over-representation of high TCR-expressing cells was a possible consequence of cDNA sequencing.

As concerns this clone: Its antigen is not identified.

Trimming cost V 5 bases and J 5 bases; bases outside gene matches: 3. Germline CDR1 is SGHNT and CDR2 is YENEEA. This CDR3 contains 13 residues. Reverse transcription of all isolated RNA meant that expressed TCRB transcripts were sequenced. TCRdb's table, derived via immunoSEQ multiplex PCR, lists solely in-frame clones and lacks some. The table records hundreds of thousands of clones, around 10% of them present only once. The rearrangement joins TRBV11-3 to TRBJ2-3; TRBD1 matches at 8 bases. The clonotype was recovered from a woman under 30 in good health. The sequencing input was naive CD4+ T cells from blood. CDR3: CASSTGQGDTQYF. The CDR3 region has the DNA TGTGCCAGCAGCACAGGACAGGGAGATACGCAGTATTTT.